A selection of T cell receptor beta chains follows, all from one sample in a study of T-cell reconstitution after alpha-beta-depleted transplantation in children. Via MiXCR, TCRdb re-called the PCR reads, giving one row per CDR3 protein. The repertoire holds approximately 1,000,000 distinct CDR3 sequences, with about 26% as singletons. The sequences come from PBMCs, mostly from graft donor cells, collected 360 days after TCRalphabeta/CD19-depleted stem cell transplant. The receptors here all came from a boy under three years old who had a stem cell transplant for SCID, so the T cells may come from the graft donor. CDR3s include the opening cysteine and the closing phenylalanine or tryptophan. Fields, in order: clone size, D gene, J gene, V gene, CDR3 protein, CDR3 DNA. D genes are given only for firm matches. Size is omitted from some rows. Given values are once, few, many or a class for expanded clones.

>-|-|TRBJ2-1|TRBV20-1
CRTGRRYNEQFF
TGCAGGACGGGCAGACGGTACAATGAGCAGTTCTTC
>few|-|TRBJ1-2|TRBV9
CASSVESDPNLGGYTF
TGTGCCAGCAGCGTAGAGTCCGATCCGAATCTGGGAGGCTACACCTTC
>few|-|TRBJ1-2|TRBV5-1
CASSSRQNFYGYTF
TGCGCCAGCAGCAGCAGACAGAACTTCTATGGCTACACCTTC
>-|-|TRBJ2-1|TRBV4-1
CASSQDEDEQFF
TGCGCCAGCAGCCAAGATGAAGATGAGCAGTTCTTC
>-|-|TRBJ2-5|TRBV20-1
CSASSGSPQETQYF
TGCAGTGCTAGTAGCGGCAGTCCCCAAGAGACCCAGTACTTC
>-|-|TRBJ1-3|TRBV29-1
CSVVLSGNTIYF
TGCAGCGTTGTGCTCTCTGGAAACACCATATATTTT
>-|TRBD1|TRBJ1-1|TRBV7-6
CASSSGAGGGVTEAFF
TGTGCCAGCAGCTCCGGGGCAGGGGGTGGGGTCACTGAAGCTTTCTTT
>few|TRBD2|TRBJ2-3|TRBV29-1
CSVEGGKVAGGPTDTQYF
TGCAGCGTTGAAGGAGGAAAGGTAGCGGGGGGGCCGACGGATACGCAGTATTTT
>-|-|TRBJ2-1|TRBV7-2
CASSYLGNEQFF
TGTGCCAGCAGCTATCTAGGTAATGAGCAGTTCTTC
>few|TRBD2|TRBJ2-1|TRBV7-3
CASSSLAGARYNEQFF
TGTGCCAGCAGCTCTCTAGCGGGGGCCCGTTACAATGAGCAGTTCTTC
>few|TRBD1|TRBJ2-5|TRBV12-3/TRBV12-4
CASSSGTGPQETQYF
TGTGCCAGCAGTTCGGGGACAGGACCACAGGAGACCCAGTACTTC
>-|TRBD1|TRBJ2-7|TRBV7-9
CASSDWGQPYEQYF
TGTGCCAGCAGCGACTGGGGACAGCCATACGAGCAGTACTTC
>few|-|TRBJ1-2|TRBV20-1
CSARYEGWYGYTF
TGCAGTGCTAGATACGAGGGGTGGTATGGCTACACCTTC
>once|-|TRBJ1-5|TRBV6-2/TRBV6-3
CASSYRTGTQYGNQPQHF
TGTGCCAGCAGTTACCGCACCGGGACACAGTATGGCAATCAGCCCCAGCATTTT
>-|TRBD1|TRBJ1-2|TRBV6-5
CASSLGPGTGGRLDGYTF
TGTGCCAGCAGTTTGGGTCCCGGGACAGGGGGAAGGCTTGATGGCTACACCTTC
>-|TRBD2|TRBJ2-1|TRBV6-2/TRBV6-3
CASSYSFWGGGPHSYNEQFF
TGTGCCAGCAGTTACTCATTTTGGGGCGGGGGGCCGCACTCCTACAATGAGCAGTTCTTC
>many|TRBD2|TRBJ2-3|TRBV27
CASSSLAGFRTDTQYF
TGTGCCAGCAGTTCCTTAGCGGGGTTTCGTACAGATACGCAGTATTTT
>few|-|TRBJ2-2|TRBV5-1
CASSLVIPSSGELFF
TGCGCCAGCAGCTTGGTTATCCCGTCATCGGGGGAGCTGTTTTTT
>few|-|TRBJ2-1|TRBV5-5
CASSVDSSSYNEQFF
TGTGCCAGCAGCGTCGACAGCAGCTCCTACAATGAGCAGTTCTTC
>many|TRBD1|TRBJ1-2|TRBV2
CASRDRGDGYGYTF
TGTGCCAGCAGGGACAGGGGGGATGGCTATGGCTACACCTTC
>few|TRBD1|TRBJ2-7|TRBV12-3/TRBV12-4
CASSSQGASYEQYF
TGTGCCAGCAGCTCTCAGGGGGCTAGCTACGAGCAGTACTTC
>few|-|TRBJ2-4|TRBV6-5
CASSYSKGGEKAKNIQYF
TGTGCCAGCAGTTACTCGAAGGGGGGGGAGAAAGCCAAAAACATTCAGTACTTC
>-|TRBD2|TRBJ2-5|TRBV11-2
CASSPGTSGGAWYQETQYF
TGTGCCAGCAGCCCGGGGACTAGCGGGGGGGCCTGGTACCAAGAGACCCAGTACTTC
>-|-|TRBJ2-1|TRBV28
CASSLDAVFPREQFF
TGTGCCAGCAGTTTGGACGCGGTCTTCCCTCGGGAGCAGTTCTTC
>few|TRBD1|TRBJ2-4|TRBV27
CASSFRGLAKNIQYF
TGTGCCAGCAGTTTCAGGGGGCTAGCCAAAAACATTCAGTACTTC
>few|-|TRBJ2-2|TRBV10-1
CASSESRSAGVGELFF
TGCGCCAGCAGTGAGTCGAGGTCCGCCGGAGTCGGGGAGCTGTTTTTT
>-|TRBD1|TRBJ2-1|TRBV20-1
CSARDGTGRGNEQFF
TGCAGTGCTAGAGATGGGACAGGGAGGGGCAATGAGCAGTTCTTC
>-|TRBD2|TRBJ2-1|TRBV11-1
CASRISGGAMTNEQFF
TGTGCCAGCAGAATCAGCGGGGGGGCCATGACCAATGAGCAGTTCTTC
>-|-|TRBJ2-7|TRBV5-6
CASQTRGYEQYF
TGTGCCAGCCAAACCCGGGGCTACGAGCAGTACTTC
>few|-|TRBJ1-1|TRBV12-3/TRBV12-4
CASSPSRSNTEAFF
TGTGCCAGCAGTCCCTCCAGGTCGAACACTGAAGCTTTCTTT
>few|-|TRBJ1-5|TRBV7-8
CASSQPPRGLGSNQPQHF
TGTGCCAGCAGCCAGCCTCCGAGGGGCTTGGGAAGCAATCAGCCCCAGCATTTT
>-|TRBD1|TRBJ1-4|TRBV20-1
CSAPPTGATNEKLFF
TGCAGTGCGCCGCCGACAGGGGCAACTAATGAAAAACTGTTTTTT
>-|-|TRBJ2-6|TRBV12-3/TRBV12-4
CASSFGTGRAGANVLTF
TGTGCCAGCAGTTTTGGTACAGGGCGCGCTGGGGCCAACGTCCTGACTTTC
>-|-|TRBJ2-7|TRBV11-1
CASSLEAGQSASYEQYF
TGTGCCAGCAGCTTAGAGGCCGGACAGAGCGCCTCCTACGAGCAGTACTTC
>-|-|TRBJ1-4|TRBV20-1
CSARVGDEEEKLFF
TGCAGTGCTAGAGTGGGGGATGAGGAAGAAAAACTGTTTTTT
>-|-|TRBJ1-5|TRBV5-1
CASSLAGQGSEPQHF
TGCGCCAGCAGCTTGGCCGGGCAGGGGTCAGAGCCCCAGCATTTT
>-|-|TRBJ2-2|TRBV9
CASSVVQGRNTGELFF
TGTGCCAGCAGCGTAGTACAGGGAAGGAACACCGGGGAGCTGTTTTTT
>-|-|TRBJ2-2|TRBV29-1
CSVRDGGLRELFF
TGCAGCGTTCGCGACGGGGGCTTGCGGGAGCTGTTTTTT
>-|TRBD2|TRBJ2-5|TRBV5-1
CASSPITSGAETQYF
TGCGCCAGCAGCCCTATAACTAGCGGGGCCGAGACCCAGTACTTC